This is a list of T cell receptor beta chains from one sample in a study of OX40 agonist ivuxolimab in advanced cancers. The repertoire was sequenced with immunoSEQ multiplex PCR; TCRdb's copy has only in-frame clones and lacks some. The data hold about 12,000 clones, with about 75% observed a single time. The sample in question was CD4+ or CD8+ T cells sorted from blood, obtained in a trial of the OX40 agonist ivuxolimab. These receptors originate from an adult with an advanced solid tumor such as melanoma, head and neck, liver or kidney cancer. Both conserved end residues are part of each CDR3. The D gene is left open where the match is weak. The size entry is marked missing in some rows and otherwise reads once, few, many or a size class.

D gene: TRBD1; V gene: TRBV18; clone size: -; J gene: TRBJ2-1; CDR3 protein: CASSQRQGKNEQFF; CDR3 DNA: TGTGCCAGCTCCCAAAGACAGGGAAAGAATGAGCAGTTCTTC
D gene: -; V gene: TRBV7-6; clone size: once; J gene: TRBJ1-1; CDR3 protein: CASSQVPGVEAFF; CDR3 DNA: TGTGCCAGCAGCCAAGTTCCGGGGGTTGAAGCTTTCTTT
D gene: TRBD2; V gene: TRBV10-3; clone size: -; J gene: TRBJ2-5; CDR3 protein: CAISESTSGQETQYF; CDR3 DNA: TGTGCCATCAGTGAGAGTACTAGCGGCCAAGAGACCCAGTACTTC
D gene: -; V gene: TRBV10-3; clone size: -; J gene: TRBJ1-1; CDR3 protein: CAIKRENTEAFF; CDR3 DNA: TGTGCCATCAAACGGGAGAACACTGAAGCTTTCTTT
D gene: -; V gene: TRBV19; clone size: medium-sized; J gene: TRBJ2-7; CDR3 protein: CASSIAQDSSYEQYF; CDR3 DNA: TGTGCCAGTAGTATAGCACAGGACAGCTCCTACGAGCAGTACTTC
D gene: -; V gene: TRBV6-4; clone size: -; J gene: TRBJ2-7; CDR3 protein: CASSYRPSNSYEQYF; CDR3 DNA: TGTGCCAGCAGTTATCGACCCAGCAACTCCTACGAGCAGTACTTC
D gene: TRBD1; V gene: TRBV4-2; clone size: -; J gene: TRBJ2-2; CDR3 protein: CASSQEGGSAGELFF; CDR3 DNA: TGTGCCAGCAGCCAAGAAGGGGGCTCGGCCGGGGAGCTGTTTTTT
D gene: TRBD2; V gene: TRBV7-9; clone size: -; J gene: TRBJ2-5; CDR3 protein: CASSLGPSGTQETQYF; CDR3 DNA: TGTGCCAGCAGCTTAGGCCCTAGCGGGACCCAAGAGACCCAGTACTTC
D gene: -; V gene: TRBV6-6; clone size: -; J gene: TRBJ2-1; CDR3 protein: CASSQGGFWNEQFF; CDR3 DNA: TGTGCCAGCAGCCAAGGGGGATTCTGGAATGAGCAGTTCTTC
D gene: TRBD1; V gene: TRBV6-6; clone size: -; J gene: TRBJ2-7; CDR3 protein: CASSHDRVYEQYF; CDR3 DNA: TGTGCCAGCAGTCACGACAGGGTTTACGAGCAGTACTTC
D gene: -; V gene: TRBV13; clone size: -; J gene: TRBJ2-3; CDR3 protein: CASSSQGERGTDTQYF; CDR3 DNA: TGTGCCAGCAGCTCTCAGGGAGAACGGGGCACAGATACGCAGTATTTT
D gene: -; V gene: TRBV9; clone size: -; J gene: TRBJ2-1; CDR3 protein: CASSAKDSRYSYNEQFF; CDR3 DNA: TGTGCCAGCAGCGCTAAGGACAGCCGATACTCCTACAATGAGCAGTTCTTC
D gene: -; V gene: TRBV7-9; clone size: -; J gene: TRBJ2-7; CDR3 protein: CASSLFEGREQYF; CDR3 DNA: TGTGCCAGCAGCTTATTTGAAGGGCGCGAGCAGTACTTC
D gene: -; V gene: TRBV7-9; clone size: medium-sized; J gene: TRBJ1-6; CDR3 protein: CASSLVLEGSPLHF; CDR3 DNA: TGTGCCAGCAGCTTAGTCTTGGAGGGTTCACCCCTCCACTTT
D gene: -; V gene: TRBV27; clone size: few; J gene: TRBJ2-7; CDR3 protein: CASSLVESHEQYF; CDR3 DNA: TGTGCCAGCAGTTTAGTAGAGTCCCACGAGCAGTACTTC
D gene: TRBD1; V gene: TRBV19; clone size: -; J gene: TRBJ2-7; CDR3 protein: CASSTGTGVHEQYF; CDR3 DNA: TGTGCCAGTAGTACCGGGACAGGGGTTCACGAGCAGTACTTC
D gene: -; V gene: TRBV27; clone size: -; J gene: TRBJ2-1; CDR3 protein: CASSLWLGREQFF; CDR3 DNA: TGTGCCAGCAGTTTGTGGCTAGGGCGGGAGCAGTTCTTC
D gene: -; V gene: TRBV5-1; clone size: -; J gene: TRBJ2-7; CDR3 protein: CASRNGYEQYF; CDR3 DNA: TGCGCCAGCAGGAACGGGTACGAGCAGTACTTC
D gene: TRBD1; V gene: TRBV2; clone size: -; J gene: TRBJ2-1; CDR3 protein: CASRVGQVSYNEQFF; CDR3 DNA: TGTGCCAGCCGGGTGGGACAGGTCTCCTACAATGAGCAGTTCTTC
D gene: -; V gene: TRBV5-6; clone size: -; J gene: TRBJ2-7; CDR3 protein: CASSWGRTASYEQYF; CDR3 DNA: TGTGCCAGCAGCTGGGGTAGGACGGCCTCCTACGAGCAGTACTTC
D gene: -; V gene: TRBV4-1; clone size: -; J gene: TRBJ2-7; CDR3 protein: CASSHEQFLGYEQYF; CDR3 DNA: TGCGCCAGCAGTCATGAGCAGTTCCTGGGGTACGAGCAGTACTTC
D gene: TRBD1; V gene: TRBV6-6; clone size: -; J gene: TRBJ2-7; CDR3 protein: CASSYPMLDRVYEQYF; CDR3 DNA: TGTGCCAGCAGTTACCCCATGTTAGACAGGGTCTACGAGCAGTACTTC
D gene: TRBD1; V gene: TRBV6-5; clone size: -; J gene: TRBJ2-1; CDR3 protein: CASSYLSGGNEQFF; CDR3 DNA: TGTGCCAGCAGTTACTTATCAGGGGGCAATGAGCAGTTCTTC
D gene: -; V gene: TRBV7-9; clone size: -; J gene: TRBJ2-1; CDR3 protein: CASSLRPTSIEQFF; CDR3 DNA: TGTGCCAGCAGCTTAAGGCCGACTAGTATCGAGCAGTTCTTC
D gene: -; V gene: TRBV13; clone size: -; J gene: TRBJ2-2; CDR3 protein: CASSLEFGLGTSTGELFF; CDR3 DNA: TGTGCCAGCAGCTTAGAGTTTGGTCTCGGGACGAGCACCGGGGAGCTGTTTTTT
D gene: -; V gene: TRBV25-1; clone size: -; J gene: TRBJ2-3; CDR3 protein: CASSEEVSDTQYF; CDR3 DNA: TGTGCCAGCAGCGAGGAAGTTTCAGATACGCAGTATTTT
D gene: -; V gene: TRBV28; clone size: -; J gene: TRBJ2-7; CDR3 protein: CASSFARYEQYF; CDR3 DNA: TGTGCCAGCAGTTTTGCGAGATACGAGCAGTACTTC
D gene: -; V gene: TRBV28; clone size: -; J gene: TRBJ1-1; CDR3 protein: CASSPSPGGTTEAFF; CDR3 DNA: TGTGCCAGCAGTCCCTCCCCGGGAGGTACCACTGAAGCTTTCTTT
D gene: TRBD1; V gene: TRBV28; clone size: -; J gene: TRBJ2-7; CDR3 protein: CASTNRGFSYEQYF; CDR3 DNA: TGTGCCAGTACTAACAGGGGTTTTTCCTACGAGCAGTACTTC